These 4 T cell receptor beta chains were all obtained from the same sample, sequenced in a study of STAT3 mutations in large granular lymphocyte leukemia. General study results and limits: Every T-LGLL patient had at least one immunodominant TCRbeta clonotype.

The antigens for these receptors are not known. Produced via immunoSEQ multiplex PCR; TCRdb's table is partial and in-frame only. The data contain around 33,000 clones, roughly 80% of them singletons. The sample comprised peripheral blood mononuclear cells. All receptors come from a woman aged 45-65 years with T-cell large granular lymphocyte leukemia. Some clones in this sample may be carry-over from other donors' samples.

The chain is built from TRBV7-3 and TRBJ2-1, with a possible D match to TRBD2 (5 bases). CDR3 length equals 16 residues. The germline gives CDR1 SGHTA, CDR2 FQGTGA. Trimming removed 0 bases from V and 8 bases from J, with 17 bases in between. This chain's CDR3 is CASSLTRVSEPDEQFF. The CDR3, as DNA: TGTGCCAGCAGCTTAACGAGGGTATCCGAACCCGATGAGCAGTTCTTC.

This chain links TRBV4-3 with TRBJ2-7; 9 bases are a match to TRBD1. The CDR3 spans 14 residues. Germline CDR1 LGHNA, CDR2 YSLEER. J lost 3 bases, V lost 4 bases, and 4 bases had no gene match. The CDR3 reads CASSLGTGLYEQYF. CDR3 DNA sequence: TGCGCCAGCAGCCTGGGGACAGGGCTCTACGAGCAGTACTTC.

The chain carries TRBV7-9 and TRBJ2-3; D gene unclear. Trimming removed 5 bases from V and 4 bases from J, with 13 bases in between. There are 14 residues in the CDR3. Germline V CDR1 and CDR2: SEHNR, FQNEAQ (reference sequence). The CDR3 here is CASSLTLGSDTQYF. CDR3 DNA: TGTGCCAGCAGCCTGACCCTGGGTTCAGATACGCAGTATTTT.

This clone was seen just once. The chain is built from TRBV28 and TRBJ2-7; TRBD1 or TRBD2 may be the D gene (5 bases each). Germline V gives CDR1 MDHEN, CDR2 SYDVKM. V lost 6 bases and J lost 8, with 17 bases in between. CDR3 length: 13 amino acids. The CDR3 sequence is CASSSPSSGQQYF. In nucleotides, the CDR3 is TGTGCCAGCAGCTCCCCCTCTTCGGGACAGCAGTACTTC.